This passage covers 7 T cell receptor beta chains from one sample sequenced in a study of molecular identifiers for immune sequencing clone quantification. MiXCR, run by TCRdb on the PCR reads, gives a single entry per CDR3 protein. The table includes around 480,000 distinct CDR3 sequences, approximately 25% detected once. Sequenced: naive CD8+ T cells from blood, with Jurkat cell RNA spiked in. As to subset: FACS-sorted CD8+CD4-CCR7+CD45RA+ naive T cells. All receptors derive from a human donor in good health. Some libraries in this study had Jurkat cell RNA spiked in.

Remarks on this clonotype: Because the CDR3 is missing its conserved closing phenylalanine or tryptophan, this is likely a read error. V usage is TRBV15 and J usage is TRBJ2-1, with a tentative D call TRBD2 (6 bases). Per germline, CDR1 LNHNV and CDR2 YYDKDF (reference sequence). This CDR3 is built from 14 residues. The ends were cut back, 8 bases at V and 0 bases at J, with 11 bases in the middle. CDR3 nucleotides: TGTGCCACCGGGCGGGACGTCTCCTACAATGAGCAGTTCGTC. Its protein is CATGRDVSYNEQFV.

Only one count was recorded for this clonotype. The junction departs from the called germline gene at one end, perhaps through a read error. CDR3: CRARVQWYEQYF. The CDR3 DNA sequence: TGCAGAGCTAGGGTACAGTGGTACGAGCAGTACTTC. The rearrangement uses TRBV20-1 and TRBJ2-7; no clear D gene. CDR3 length: 12 amino acids. Germline V lookup: CDR1 DFQATT, CDR2 SNEGSKA (reference sequence).

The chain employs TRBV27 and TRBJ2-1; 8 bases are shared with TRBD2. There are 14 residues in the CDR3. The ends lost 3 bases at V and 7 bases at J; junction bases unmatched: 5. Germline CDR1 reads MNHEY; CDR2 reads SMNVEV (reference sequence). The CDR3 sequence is CASSFRSGSNEQFF. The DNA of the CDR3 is TGTGCCAGCAGTTTTAGGAGCGGGAGTAATGAGCAGTTCTTC.

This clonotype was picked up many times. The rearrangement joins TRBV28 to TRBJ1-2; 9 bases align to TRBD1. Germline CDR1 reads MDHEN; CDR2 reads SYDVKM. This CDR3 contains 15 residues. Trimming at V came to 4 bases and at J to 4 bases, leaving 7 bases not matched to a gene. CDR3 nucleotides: TGTGCCAGCAGTTCACGGACAGGGGACCCCTATGGCTACACCTTC. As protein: CASSSRTGDPYGYTF.

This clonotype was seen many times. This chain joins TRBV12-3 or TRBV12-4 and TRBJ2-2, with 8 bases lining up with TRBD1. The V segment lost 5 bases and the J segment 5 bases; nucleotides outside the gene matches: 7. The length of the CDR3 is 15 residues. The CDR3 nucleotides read TGTGCCAGCAGTCACCGGACAGGGTTGACCGGGGAGCTGTTTTTT. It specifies CASSHRTGLTGELFF.

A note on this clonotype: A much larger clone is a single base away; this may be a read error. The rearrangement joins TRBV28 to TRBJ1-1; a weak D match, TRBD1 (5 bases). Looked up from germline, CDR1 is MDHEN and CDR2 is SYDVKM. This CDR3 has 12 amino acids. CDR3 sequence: CAGSPRGSEAFF. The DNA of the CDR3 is TGTGCCGGCAGTCCCCGGGGCAGTGAAGCTTTCTTT.

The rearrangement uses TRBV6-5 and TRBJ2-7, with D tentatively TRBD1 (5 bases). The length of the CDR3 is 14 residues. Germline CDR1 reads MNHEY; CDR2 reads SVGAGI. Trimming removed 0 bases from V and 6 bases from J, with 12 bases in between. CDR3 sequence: CASSYSPTDSEQYF. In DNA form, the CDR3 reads TGTGCCAGCAGTTACTCCCCTACCGACAGCGAGCAGTACTTC.